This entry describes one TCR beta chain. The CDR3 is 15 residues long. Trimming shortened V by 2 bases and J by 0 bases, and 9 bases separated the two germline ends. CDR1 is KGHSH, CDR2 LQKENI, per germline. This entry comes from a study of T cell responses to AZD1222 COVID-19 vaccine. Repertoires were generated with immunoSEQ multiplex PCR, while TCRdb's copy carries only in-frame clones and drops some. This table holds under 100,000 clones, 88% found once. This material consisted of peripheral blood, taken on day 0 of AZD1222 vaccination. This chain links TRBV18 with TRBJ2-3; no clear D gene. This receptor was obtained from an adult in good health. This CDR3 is CASSPSRSSTDTQYF. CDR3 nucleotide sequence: TGTGCCAGCTCACCAAGCAGATCTAGCACAGATACGCAGTATTTT.